These 19 T cell receptor beta chains originate from one sample sequenced in a study of T cell changes during pregnancy in multiple sclerosis. Assay: immunoSEQ multiplex PCR; the TCRdb copy retains only in-frame clones and omits some. The sample records more than 55,000 clones, roughly 91% being singletons. The sample in question was peripheral blood, obtained after pregnancy. Receptor source: a female donor in good health, enrolled as a control in a pregnancy study.

This chain uses TRBV9 with TRBJ2-1; the match to TRBD2 covers 11 bases. CDR1 SGDLS and CDR2 YYNGEE come from the germline V gene. V trimming: 1 base; J trimming: 10 bases; junction bases outside the gene matches: 4. The CDR3 has 14 amino acids. The CDR3 sequence: CASSVNLAGGEQFF. CDR3 DNA: TGTGCCAGCAGCGTAAATCTAGCGGGGGGCGAGCAGTTCTTC.

The chain couples TRBV7-2 to TRBJ2-7, with TRBD2 matching over 13 bases. This CDR3 has 16 residues. Germline CDR1 reads SGHTA; CDR2 reads FQGNSA. With V trimmed by 1 base and J by 1 base, 1 base remained unmatched. CDR3 amino acids: CASSLELAGGSYEQYF. For the CDR3, the DNA is TGTGCCAGCAGCTTAGAACTAGCGGGGGGGTCCTACGAGCAGTACTTC. Combining the CDR3 with reference TRBV7-2 and TRBJ2-7 gives the whole variable domain GAGVSQSPSNKVTEKGKDVELRCDPISGHTALYWYRQSLGQGLEFLIYFQGNSAPDKSGLPSDRFSAERTGGSVSTLTIQRTQQEDSAVYLCASSLELAGGSYEQYFGPGTRLTVT.

The V call is TRBV11-3, the J call TRBJ2-1; TRBD2 aligns across 12 bases. The germline V gene encodes CDR1 SGHNT and CDR2 YENEEA. The V segment lost 3 bases and the J segment 9 bases; nucleotides outside the gene matches: 3. The CDR3 is made up of 14 amino acids. The CDR3 reads CASSFVTSGGEQFF. The CDR3 DNA reads as TGTGCCAGCAGCTTTGTGACTAGCGGGGGTGAGCAGTTCTTC.

This clone was seen a few times. The J gene is TRBJ1-1, the V gene TRBV6-4; TRBD1 might be the D (6 bases). V lost 11 bases to trimming and J lost 4 bases, with 26 bases between them. Germline CDR1 MRHNA, CDR2 SNTAGT. The CDR3 length is 16 residues. The CDR3 here is CAPLGGPEVLCTEAFF. In DNA form, the CDR3 reads TGTGCCCCATTGGGGGGGCCGGAGGTCCTGTGCACTGAAGCTTTCTTT.

V is TRBV5-4 and J is TRBJ1-1; D might be TRBD1 (6 bases). V lost 4 bases to trimming and J lost 0 bases, with 16 bases between them. CDR1 is SGHNT, CDR2 YYREEE, per germline (reference sequence). This CDR3 region has 16 residues. The CDR3 DNA reads TGTGCCAGCAGCCCACGGACAGCCATTATGAACACTGAAGCTTTCTTT. It yields the protein CASSPRTAIMNTEAFF.

V gene TRBV11-1 combines with J gene TRBJ1-2; D is perhaps TRBD1 (6 bases). Germline V gene lookup returns CDR1 SGHAT and CDR2 FQDESV (reference sequence). There are 17 residues in the CDR3. The V end lost 1 base, the J end lost 5 bases, and 20 bases lay between the germline ends. The CDR3 reads CASSLGGNLDRSYGYTF. The CDR3 DNA sequence: TGTGCCAGCAGCTTAGGCGGTAATTTGGACAGATCGTATGGCTACACCTTC.

The V gene is TRBV6-5, the J gene TRBJ2-7, with D perhaps TRBD1 (6 bases). Germline V lookup: CDR1 MNHEY, CDR2 SVGAGI. The CDR3 extends over 12 amino acids. V lost 8 bases and J 6 bases, leaving 14 bases between the germline ends. DNA for the CDR3: TGTGCCAGCGGGCAGGGGTTACGCGAGCAGTACTTC. It is translated as CASGQGLREQYF.

This chain connects TRBV29-1 to TRBJ1-2; no clear D gene. In germline, CDR1 is SQVTM, CDR2 ANQGSEA. There are 13 residues in the CDR3. V was trimmed by 4 bases and J by 0 bases, leaving 9 bases between them. As DNA, the CDR3 is TGCAGCGTTGTGGCCAGCGCTAACTATGGCTACACCTTC. This translates into CSVVASANYGYTF.

This chain joins TRBV7-3 and TRBJ1-1, with D tentatively TRBD1 (5 bases). The ends were cut back, 6 bases at V and 1 base at J, with 9 bases in the middle. CDR1 is SGHTA and CDR2 is FQGTGA in the germline V gene. The CDR3 length is 13 residues. The DNA for the CDR3 is TGTGCCAGCAGTTCCGACAGGAACACTGAAGCTTTCTTT. Amino acid sequence: CASSSDRNTEAFF.

The chain uses TRBV5-6 and TRBJ2-3; D call uncertain. The CDR3 consists of 15 residues. Germline assignment: CDR1 SGHDT and CDR2 YYEEEE. Trimming stripped 0 bases from V and 0 bases from J, with 8 bases between. CDR3 sequence: CASSLAGTSTDTQYF. The CDR3 nucleotides read TGTGCCAGCAGCTTGGCAGGAACTAGCACAGATACGCAGTATTTT.

This chain joins TRBV6-4 and TRBJ2-3; 14 nucleotides match TRBD2. In germline, CDR1 is MRHNA, CDR2 SNTAGT. The CDR3 loop spans 16 amino acids. The V segment lost 0 bases and the J segment 6 bases; nucleotides outside the gene matches: 2. The CDR3 region has the DNA TGTGCCAGCAGTGACTCGACTAGCGGGGGGGCTGATACGCAGTATTTT. Residues: CASSDSTSGGADTQYF.

The rearrangement uses TRBV5-1 and TRBJ1-5; D is perhaps TRBD1 (5 bases). The CDR3 spans 17 residues. Germline assignment: CDR1 SGHRS and CDR2 YFSETQ. V was trimmed by 3 bases and J by 2 bases, leaving 18 bases between them. DNA for the CDR3: TGCGCCAGCAGCTCACGACCGCGGGACTTGGGCAATCAGCCCCAGCATTTT. Its translation: CASSSRPRDLGNQPQHF.

V usage is TRBV5-1 and J usage is TRBJ2-1; 14 bases fit TRBD2. The V and J ends lost 2 bases and 3 bases, in that order; junction bases with no gene match: 7. Per germline, CDR1 SGHRS and CDR2 YFSETQ. The CDR3 spans 18 residues. The CDR3 spells CASSLVGLAGVNYNEQFF. The CDR3, as DNA: TGCGCCAGCAGCTTAGTGGGACTAGCGGGGGTTAACTACAATGAGCAGTTCTTC.

The chain links TRBV29-1 to TRBJ1-3; D not certain. Germline values: CDR1 SQVTM, CDR2 ANQGSEA. The CDR3 is 12 amino acids. Trimming removed 4 bases from V and 2 bases from J, with 6 bases in between. CDR3 coding DNA: TGCAGCGTTGCAGGTCCTGGAAACACCATATATTTT. The encoded protein is CSVAGPGNTIYF.

The chain links TRBV9 to TRBJ2-1, with a weak D call TRBD2 (6 bases). Trimming stripped 3 bases from V and 0 bases from J, with 16 bases between. Germline V CDR1 and CDR2: SGDLS, YYNGEE. This CDR3 is built from 17 residues. CDR3 sequence (DNA): TGTGCCAGCAGCGGCCACCGGGGGAGGAGCTCCTACAATGAGCAGTTCTTC. Protein product: CASSGHRGRSSYNEQFF.

This CDR3 reads CASSGALDTGELFF. The CDR3 bases are TGTGCCAGCAGTGGGGCTTTGGATACCGGGGAGCTGTTTTTT. The rearrangement joins TRBV6-1 to TRBJ2-2; D uncertain. Germline V gives CDR1 MNHNS, CDR2 SASEGT. With 4 bases removed from V and 5 bases from J, the gap between germline ends came to 11 bases. The CDR3 spans 14 residues.

This clone is a singleton in its sample. The V gene is TRBV19, the J gene TRBJ1-5, with D tentatively TRBD1 (6 bases). V was shortened by 0 bases and J by 4 bases, with 10 bases between the two germline ends. This CDR3 comprises 15 residues. Germline V gene lookup returns CDR1 LNHDA and CDR2 SQIVND (reference sequence). Here the CDR3 reads CASSIEGAGNQPQHF. The CDR3 DNA reads TGTGCCAGTAGTATAGAGGGGGCAGGGAATCAGCCCCAGCATTTT.

The chain carries TRBV7-3 and TRBJ2-3, with a tentative D call TRBD1 (6 bases). Deletions cut 5 bases from V and 5 bases from J, with 11 bases between. There are 13 residues in the CDR3. Germline CDR1 SGHTA, CDR2 FQGTGA. The CDR3 loop is CASSLSRGDTQYF. CDR3 sequence (DNA): TGTGCCAGCAGCCTATCCAGGGGAGATACGCAGTATTTT.

The chain couples TRBV11-3 to TRBJ2-2; 7 bases fit TRBD1. Looked up from germline, CDR1 is SGHNT and CDR2 is YENEEA. The CDR3 length is 19 residues. V lost 1 base, J lost 0 bases, and 11 bases stayed unmatched. CDR3 residues: CASSLGLLPGQSNTGELFF. For the CDR3, the DNA is TGTGCCAGCAGCTTAGGACTATTGCCGGGACAGTCGAACACCGGGGAGCTGTTTTTT. The full variable domain, its missing parts supplied by reference TRBV11-3 and TRBJ2-2, is EAGVVQSPRYKIIEKKQPVAFWCNPISGHNTLYWYLQNLGQGPELLIRYENEEAVDDSQLPKDRFSAERLKGVDSTLKIQPAELGDSAVYLCASSLGLLPGQSNTGELFFGEGSRLTVL.